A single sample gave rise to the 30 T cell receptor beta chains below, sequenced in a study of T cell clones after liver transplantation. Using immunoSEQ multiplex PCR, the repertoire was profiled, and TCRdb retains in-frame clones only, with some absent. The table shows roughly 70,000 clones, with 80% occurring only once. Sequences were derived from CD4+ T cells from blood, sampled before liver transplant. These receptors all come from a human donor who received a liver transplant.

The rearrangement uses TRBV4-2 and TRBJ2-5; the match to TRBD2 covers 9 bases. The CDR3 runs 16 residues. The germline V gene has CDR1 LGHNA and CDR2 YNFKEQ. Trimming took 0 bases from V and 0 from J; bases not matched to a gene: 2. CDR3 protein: CASSQDLAGYQETQYF. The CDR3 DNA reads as TGTGCCAGCAGCCAAGATCTAGCGGGGTACCAAGAGACCCAGTACTTC.

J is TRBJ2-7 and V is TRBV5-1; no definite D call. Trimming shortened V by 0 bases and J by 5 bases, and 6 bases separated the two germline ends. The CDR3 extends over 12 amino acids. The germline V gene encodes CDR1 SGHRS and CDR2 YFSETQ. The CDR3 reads CASSLGRDEQYF. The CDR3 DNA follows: TGCGCCAGCAGCTTGGGGCGAGACGAGCAGTACTTC.

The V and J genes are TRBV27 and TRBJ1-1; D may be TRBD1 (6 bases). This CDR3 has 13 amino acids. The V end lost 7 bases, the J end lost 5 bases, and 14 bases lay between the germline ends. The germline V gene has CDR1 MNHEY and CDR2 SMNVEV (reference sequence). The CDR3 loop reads CASIPRGGTEAFF. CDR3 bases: TGTGCCAGCATCCCTAGGGGGGGAACTGAAGCTTTCTTT.

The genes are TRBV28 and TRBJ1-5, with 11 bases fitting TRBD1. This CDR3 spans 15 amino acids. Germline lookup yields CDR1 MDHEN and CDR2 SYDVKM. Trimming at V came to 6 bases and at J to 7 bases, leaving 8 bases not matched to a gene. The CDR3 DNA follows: TGTGCCAGCAGGGCCGGGACAGGGGGGTGGCAGCCCCAGCATTTT. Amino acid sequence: CASRAGTGGWQPQHF.

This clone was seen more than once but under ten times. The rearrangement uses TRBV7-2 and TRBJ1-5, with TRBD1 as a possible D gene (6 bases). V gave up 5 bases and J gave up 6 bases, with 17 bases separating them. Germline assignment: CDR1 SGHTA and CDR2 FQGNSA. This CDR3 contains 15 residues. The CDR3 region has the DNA TGTGCCAGCAGCCCCGTCACAGGGTCGGGTCAGCCCCAGCATTTT. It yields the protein CASSPVTGSGQPQHF. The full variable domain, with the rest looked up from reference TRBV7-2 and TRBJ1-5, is GAGVSQSPSNKVTEKGKDVELRCDPISGHTALYWYRQSLGQGLEFLIYFQGNSAPDKSGLPSDRFSAERTGGSVSTLTIQRTQQEDSAVYLCASSPVTGSGQPQHFGDGTRLSIL.

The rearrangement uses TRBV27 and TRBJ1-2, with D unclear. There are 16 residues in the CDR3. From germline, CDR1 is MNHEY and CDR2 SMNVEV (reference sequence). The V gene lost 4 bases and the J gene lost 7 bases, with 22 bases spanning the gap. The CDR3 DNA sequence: TGTGCCAGCAGTTCCTACAGATCCTACCCATTCTTTGGCTACACCTTC. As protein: CASSSYRSYPFFGYTF.

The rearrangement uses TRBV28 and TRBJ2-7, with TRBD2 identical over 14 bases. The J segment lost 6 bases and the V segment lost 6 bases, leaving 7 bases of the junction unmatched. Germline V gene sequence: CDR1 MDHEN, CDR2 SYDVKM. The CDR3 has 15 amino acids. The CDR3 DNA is TGTGCCAGCAGCAGACTAGCGGGAGGGCGGGGCGAGCAGTACTTC. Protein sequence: CASSRLAGGRGEQYF.

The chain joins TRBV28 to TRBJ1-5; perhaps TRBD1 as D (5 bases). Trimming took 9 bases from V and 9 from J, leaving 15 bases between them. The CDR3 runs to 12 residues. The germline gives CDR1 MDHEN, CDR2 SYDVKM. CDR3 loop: CASWGGMRPQHF. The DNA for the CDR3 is TGTGCCAGTTGGGGCGGGATGAGGCCCCAGCATTTT.

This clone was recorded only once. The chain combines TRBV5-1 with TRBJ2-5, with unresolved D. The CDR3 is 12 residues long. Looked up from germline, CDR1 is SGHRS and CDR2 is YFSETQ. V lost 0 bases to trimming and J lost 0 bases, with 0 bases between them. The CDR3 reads CASSLDQETQYF. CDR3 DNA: TGCGCCAGCAGCTTGGACCAAGAGACCCAGTACTTC.

CDR3 nucleotides: TGCGCCAGCAGCTTGGATGGGAATCAGCCCCAGCATTTT. Translated, it gives CASSLDGNQPQHF. The chain has TRBV5-1 and TRBJ1-5; D call uncertain. This CDR3 is 13 amino acids long. Germline CDR1 and CDR2: SGHRS and YFSETQ. With 0 bases removed from V and 4 bases from J, the gap between germline ends came to 5 bases.

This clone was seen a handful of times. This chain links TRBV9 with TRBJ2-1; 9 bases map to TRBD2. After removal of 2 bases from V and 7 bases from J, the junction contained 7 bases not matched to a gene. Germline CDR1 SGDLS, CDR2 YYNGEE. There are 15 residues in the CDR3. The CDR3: CASSVTPAGGNEQFF. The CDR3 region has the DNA TGTGCCAGCAGCGTTACTCCAGCGGGAGGAAATGAGCAGTTCTTC.

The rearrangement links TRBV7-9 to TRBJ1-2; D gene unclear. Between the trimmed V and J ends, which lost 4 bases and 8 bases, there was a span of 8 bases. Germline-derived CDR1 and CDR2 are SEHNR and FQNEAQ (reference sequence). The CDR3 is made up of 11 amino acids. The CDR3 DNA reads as TGTGCCAGCAGCTCTGACTGGGGCTACACCTTC. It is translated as CASSSDWGYTF. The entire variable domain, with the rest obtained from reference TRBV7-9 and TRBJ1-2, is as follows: DTGVSQNPRHKITKRGQNVTFRCDPISEHNRLYWYRQTLGQGPEFLTYFQNEAQLEKSRLLSDRFSAERPKGSFSTLEIQRTEQGDSAMYLCASSSDWGYTFGSGTRLTVV.

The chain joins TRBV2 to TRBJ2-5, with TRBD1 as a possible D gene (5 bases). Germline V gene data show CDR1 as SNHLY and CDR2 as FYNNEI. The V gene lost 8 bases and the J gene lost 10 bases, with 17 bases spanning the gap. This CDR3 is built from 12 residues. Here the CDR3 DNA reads TGTGCCAGCTGTAGGGGTGTGGAGCGCCAGTACTTC. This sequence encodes CASCRGVERQYF. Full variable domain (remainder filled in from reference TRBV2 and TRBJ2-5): EPEVTQTPSHQVTQMGQEVILRCVPISNHLYFYWYRQILGQKVEFLVSFYNNEISEKSEIFDDQFSVERPDGSNFTLKIRSTKLEDSAMYFCASCRGVERQYFGPGTRLLVL.

CDR3 in amino acids: CASSSPPRNTEAFF. DNA for the CDR3: TGTGCCAGCAGCTCCCCCCCCAGGAACACTGAAGCTTTCTTT. The chain employs TRBV9 and TRBJ1-1; D not resolved. This CDR3 comprises 14 residues. V lost 4 bases and J lost 1, with 11 bases in between. Germline-derived CDR1 and CDR2 are SGDLS and YYNGEE.

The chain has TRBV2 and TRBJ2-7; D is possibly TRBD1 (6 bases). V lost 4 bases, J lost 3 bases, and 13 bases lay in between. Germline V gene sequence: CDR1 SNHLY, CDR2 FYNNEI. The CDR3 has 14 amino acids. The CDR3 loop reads CASSGQGWSYEQYF. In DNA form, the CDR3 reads TGTGCCAGCAGTGGGCAGGGGTGGAGCTACGAGCAGTACTTC.

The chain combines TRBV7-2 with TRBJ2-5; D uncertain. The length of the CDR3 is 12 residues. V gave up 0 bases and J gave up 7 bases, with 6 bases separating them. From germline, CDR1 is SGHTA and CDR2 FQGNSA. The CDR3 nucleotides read TGTGCCAGCAGCTTAGCAGGTCGGACCCAGTACTTC. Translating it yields CASSLAGRTQYF.

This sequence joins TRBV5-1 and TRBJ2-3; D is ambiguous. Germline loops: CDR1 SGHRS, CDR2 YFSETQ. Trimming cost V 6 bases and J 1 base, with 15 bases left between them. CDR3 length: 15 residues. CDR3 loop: CASTTMAGGTDTQYF. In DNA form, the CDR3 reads TGCGCCAGCACCACCATGGCTGGAGGCACAGATACGCAGTATTTT.

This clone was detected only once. CDR3 region: CASRPWGGGQPQHF. The CDR3 nucleotides read TGTGCCAGCAGACCCTGGGGAGGGGGTCAGCCCCAGCATTTT. The genes are TRBV5-6 and TRBJ1-5; weak D call: TRBD1 (6 bases). CDR1 is SGHDT, CDR2 YYEEEE, per germline. V lost 5 bases to trimming and J lost 6 bases, with 15 bases between them. This CDR3 spans 14 amino acids.

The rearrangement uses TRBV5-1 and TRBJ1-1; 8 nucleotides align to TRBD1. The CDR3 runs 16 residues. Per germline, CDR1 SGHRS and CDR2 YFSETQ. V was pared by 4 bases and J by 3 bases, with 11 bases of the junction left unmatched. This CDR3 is CASSRSMTGVDTEAFF. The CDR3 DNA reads TGCGCCAGCAGCCGATCTATGACAGGGGTTGACACTGAAGCTTTCTTT.

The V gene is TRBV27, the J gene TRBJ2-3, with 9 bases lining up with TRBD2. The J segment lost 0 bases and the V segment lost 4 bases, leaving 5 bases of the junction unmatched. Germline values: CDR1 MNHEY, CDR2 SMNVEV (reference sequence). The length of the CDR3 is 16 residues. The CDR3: CASSWTSETSTDTQYF. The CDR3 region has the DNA TGTGCCAGCAGTTGGACTAGCGAAACTAGCACAGATACGCAGTATTTT.

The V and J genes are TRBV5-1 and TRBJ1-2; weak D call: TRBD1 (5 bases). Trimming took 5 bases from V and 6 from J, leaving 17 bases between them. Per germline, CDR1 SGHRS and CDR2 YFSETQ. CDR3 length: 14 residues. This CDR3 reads CASSRQSDTDGYTF. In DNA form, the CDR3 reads TGCGCCAGCAGTCGACAGTCTGATACTGATGGCTACACCTTC.

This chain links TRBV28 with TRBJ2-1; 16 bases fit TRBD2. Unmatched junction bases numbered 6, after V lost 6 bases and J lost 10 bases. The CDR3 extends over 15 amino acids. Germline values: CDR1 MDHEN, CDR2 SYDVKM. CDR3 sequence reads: CASRPGLAGGHEQFF. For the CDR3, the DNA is TGTGCCAGCAGGCCGGGACTAGCGGGAGGGCACGAGCAGTTCTTC.

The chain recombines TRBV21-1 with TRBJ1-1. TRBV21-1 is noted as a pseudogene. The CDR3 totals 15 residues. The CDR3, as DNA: TGTGCCAGCAGCAAAACCCTACGCATGAACACTGAAGCTTTCTTT. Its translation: CASSKTLRMNTEAFF.

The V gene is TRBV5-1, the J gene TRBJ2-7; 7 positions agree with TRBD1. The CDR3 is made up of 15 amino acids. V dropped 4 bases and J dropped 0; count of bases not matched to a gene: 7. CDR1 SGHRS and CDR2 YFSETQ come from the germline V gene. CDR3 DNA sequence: TGCGCCAGCAGCATGGGACAGACCAGCTCCTACGAGCAGTACTTC. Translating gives CASSMGQTSSYEQYF. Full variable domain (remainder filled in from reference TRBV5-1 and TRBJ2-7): KAGVTQTPRYLIKTRGQQVTLSCSPISGHRSVSWYQQTPGQGLQFLFEYFSETQRNKGNFPGRFSGRQFSNSRSEMNVSTLELGDSALYLCASSMGQTSSYEQYFGPGTRLTVT.

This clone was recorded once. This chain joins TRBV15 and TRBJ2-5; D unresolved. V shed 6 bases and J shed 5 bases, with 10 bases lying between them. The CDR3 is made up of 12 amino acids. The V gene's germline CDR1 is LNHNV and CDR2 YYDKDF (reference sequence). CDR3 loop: CATSWLRETQYF. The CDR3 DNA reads TGTGCCACCAGTTGGCTCCGGGAGACCCAGTACTTC. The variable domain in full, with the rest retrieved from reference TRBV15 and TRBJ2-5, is DAMVIQNPRYQVTQFGKPVTLSCSQTLNHNVMYWYQQKSSQAPKLLFHYYDKDFNNEADTPDNFQSRRPNTSFCFLDIRSPGLGDTAMYLCATSWLRETQYFGPGTRLLVL.

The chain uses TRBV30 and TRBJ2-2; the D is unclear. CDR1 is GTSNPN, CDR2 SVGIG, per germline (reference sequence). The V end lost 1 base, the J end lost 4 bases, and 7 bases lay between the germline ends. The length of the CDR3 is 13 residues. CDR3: CAWSGYSTGELFF. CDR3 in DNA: TGTGCCTGGAGTGGGTATTCCACCGGGGAGCTGTTTTTT.

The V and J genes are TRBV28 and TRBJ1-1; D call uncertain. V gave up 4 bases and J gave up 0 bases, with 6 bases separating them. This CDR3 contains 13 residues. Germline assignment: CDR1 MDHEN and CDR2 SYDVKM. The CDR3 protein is CASSSRMNTEAFF. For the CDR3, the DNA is TGTGCCAGCAGTTCGAGAATGAACACTGAAGCTTTCTTT.

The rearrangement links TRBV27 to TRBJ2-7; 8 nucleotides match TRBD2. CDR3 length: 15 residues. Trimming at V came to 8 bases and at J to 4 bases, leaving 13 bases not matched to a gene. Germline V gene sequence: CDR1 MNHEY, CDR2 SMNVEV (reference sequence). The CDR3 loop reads CASGFSGVGVYEQYF. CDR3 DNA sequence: TGTGCCAGCGGATTTAGCGGGGTCGGGGTATACGAGCAGTACTTC.

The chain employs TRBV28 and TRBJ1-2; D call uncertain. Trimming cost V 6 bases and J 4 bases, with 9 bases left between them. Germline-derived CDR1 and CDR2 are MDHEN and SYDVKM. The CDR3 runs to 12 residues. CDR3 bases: TGTGCCAGCAGCGATTTGATCTATGGCTACACCTTC. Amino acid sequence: CASSDLIYGYTF.

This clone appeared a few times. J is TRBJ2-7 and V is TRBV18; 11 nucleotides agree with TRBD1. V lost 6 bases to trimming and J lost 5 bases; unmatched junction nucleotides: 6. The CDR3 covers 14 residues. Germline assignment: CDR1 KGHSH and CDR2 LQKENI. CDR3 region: CASSPGTGGHEQYF. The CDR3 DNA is TGTGCCAGCTCCCCCGGGACAGGGGGACACGAGCAGTACTTC.